This TCR beta chain was documented in a study of metastatic and nonmetastatic thyroid tumors. On the study more broadly: Repertoires from blood and tumor or nodule tissue of malignant and benign thyroid patients were compared. Study-level points and caveats: Within blood and tumor, benign nodules reportedly had significantly lower TCR beta diversity than malignant thyroid tumors did.

In the case of this clone: Its specificity is unknown.

Looked up from germline, CDR1 is SGHKS and CDR2 is YYEKEE (reference sequence). The ends were cut back, 4 bases at V and 10 bases at J, with 24 bases in the middle. The CDR3 loop spans 15 amino acids. Original processing notes: Clinicopathological groups differed in CDR3, with these differences serving to build a distant-metastasis classifier for papillary thyroid cancer. TCRdb reprocessed the PCR reads via MiXCR. For this entry, the V and J calls and clone size follow TCRdb and not the study's own pipeline. The table records 21,000 or so clones, approximately 30% of them present only once. No treatment had been given to any patient before thyroid surgery.

This receptor was obtained from a female donor with papillary thyroid cancer or a benign thyroid nodule (not recorded which). Some clones in this sample may be carry-over from other donors' samples. The chain has TRBV5-5 and TRBJ2-7; D tentatively fits TRBD1 or TRBD2 (7 bases each). Sequencing was carried out using tumor tissue. The CDR3 is CASSSPGGGTCDQYF. The CDR3 DNA is TGTGCCAGCAGCAGCCCAGGGGGAGGGACCTGCGATCAGTACTTC.